The T cell receptor beta chain described here comes from a study of shared clonotypes between healthy human individuals. Only in-frame clones appear in the TCRdb table, and some are missing; sequencing was by immunoSEQ multiplex PCR. The sample includes some 2.1 million clones, 85% to 95% of them seen just once. CDR1 and CDR2 from the germline V gene are MNHEY and SVGAGI. The ends lost 6 bases at V and 9 bases at J; junction bases unmatched: 5. This CDR3 contains 12 residues. This clone has a single count. Specimen: naive CD4+ T cells sorted from blood. Subset defined: CD45RA+ positively selected. The chain employs TRBV6-5 and TRBJ2-3; 8 bases agree with TRBD1. The sequence came from a man aged 18 to 30 in good health. The CDR3 loop reads CASSFTGGTQYF. The CDR3 region has the DNA TGTGCCAGCAGCTTCACAGGGGGGACGCAGTATTTT.